The TCR beta chain under discussion was sequenced for a study of cytomegalovirus exposure and HLA in healthy donors. Study-wide results and caveats: Across donors, sequencing depth was assumed by presence/absence analyses to be roughly uniform.

Remarks on this clone: Its antigen is unknown.

The study ran its PCR with 60 Vbeta and 13 Jbeta primers. Libraries were prepared by immunoSEQ multiplex PCR; TCRdb keeps only in-frame clonotypes and omits some of them. The sample contains approximately 80,000 clones, 73% of which appear only once. Germline CDR1 is MNHEY and CDR2 is SVGAGI. This CDR3 has 15 amino acids. With 0 bases clipped from V and 2 bases from J, the junction kept 0 bases outside the gene matches. The specimen sequenced was PBMCs. The sequence came from a middle-aged woman in good health and CMV-seropositive. The V and J genes are TRBV6-5 and TRBJ2-7; 11 bases are shared with TRBD2. CDR3 amino acids: CASSYSSGGAYEQYF. Here the CDR3 DNA reads TGTGCCAGCAGTTACTCTAGCGGGGGGGCCTACGAGCAGTACTTC.